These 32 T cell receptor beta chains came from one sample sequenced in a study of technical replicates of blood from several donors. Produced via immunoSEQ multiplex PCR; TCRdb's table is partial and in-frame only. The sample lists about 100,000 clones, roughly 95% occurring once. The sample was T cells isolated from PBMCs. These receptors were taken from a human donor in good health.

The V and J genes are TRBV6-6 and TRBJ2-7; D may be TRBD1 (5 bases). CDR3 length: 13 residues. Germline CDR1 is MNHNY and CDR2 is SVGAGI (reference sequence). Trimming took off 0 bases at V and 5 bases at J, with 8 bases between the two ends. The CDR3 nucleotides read TGTGCCAGCAGTTACTCGACAGCCCACGAGCAGTACTTC. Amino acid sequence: CASSYSTAHEQYF.

The DNA for the CDR3 is TGCAGCGCACAGCAATGGACAGGGGGTGACGGTGACTATGGCTACACCTTC. It codes for CSAQQWTGGDGDYGYTF. The chain couples TRBV29-1 to TRBJ1-2; 10 bases are a match to TRBD1. CDR1 and CDR2 from the germline V gene are SQVTM and ANQGSEA. The V and J ends lost 7 bases and 3 bases, in that order; junction bases with no gene match: 17. This CDR3 comprises 17 residues.

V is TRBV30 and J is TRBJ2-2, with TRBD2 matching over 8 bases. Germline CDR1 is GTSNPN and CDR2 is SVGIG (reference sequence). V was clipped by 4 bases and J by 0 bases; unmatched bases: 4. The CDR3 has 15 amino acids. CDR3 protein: CAWKAGATNTGELFF. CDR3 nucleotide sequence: TGTGCCTGGAAAGCGGGGGCCACGAACACCGGGGAGCTGTTTTTT. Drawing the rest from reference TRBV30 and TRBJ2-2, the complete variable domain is SQTIHQWPATLVQPVGSPLSLECTVEGTSNPNLYWYRQAAGRGLQLLFYSVGIGQISSEVPQNLSASRPQDRQFILSSKKLLLSDSGFYLCAWKAGATNTGELFFGEGSRLTVL.

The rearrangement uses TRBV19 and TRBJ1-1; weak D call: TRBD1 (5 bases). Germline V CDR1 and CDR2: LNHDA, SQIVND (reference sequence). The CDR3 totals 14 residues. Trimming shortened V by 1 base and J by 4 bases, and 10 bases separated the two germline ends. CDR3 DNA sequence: TGTGCCAGTAGTATAGCCCCAGGGATCACTGAAGCTTTCTTT. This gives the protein CASSIAPGITEAFF.

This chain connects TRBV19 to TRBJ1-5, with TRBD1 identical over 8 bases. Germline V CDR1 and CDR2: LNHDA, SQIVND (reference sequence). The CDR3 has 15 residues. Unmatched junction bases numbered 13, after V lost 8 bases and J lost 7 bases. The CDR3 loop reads CASLIQGARGQPQHF. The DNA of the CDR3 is TGTGCCAGTCTAATCCAGGGGGCGCGTGGGCAGCCCCAGCATTTT.

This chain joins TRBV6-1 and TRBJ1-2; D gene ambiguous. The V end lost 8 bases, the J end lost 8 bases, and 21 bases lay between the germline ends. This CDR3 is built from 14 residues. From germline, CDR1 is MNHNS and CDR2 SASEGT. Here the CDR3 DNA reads TGTGCCAGCTCCCGAAGTTCAGGTCCCACCGGCTACACCTTC. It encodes CASSRSSGPTGYTF.

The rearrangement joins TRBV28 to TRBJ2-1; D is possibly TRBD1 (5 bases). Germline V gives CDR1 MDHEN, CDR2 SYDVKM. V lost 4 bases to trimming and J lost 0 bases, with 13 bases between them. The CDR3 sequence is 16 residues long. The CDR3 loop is CASSSGQGDSYNEQFF. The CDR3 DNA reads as TGTGCCAGCAGTTCGGGTCAAGGGGACTCCTACAATGAGCAGTTCTTC.

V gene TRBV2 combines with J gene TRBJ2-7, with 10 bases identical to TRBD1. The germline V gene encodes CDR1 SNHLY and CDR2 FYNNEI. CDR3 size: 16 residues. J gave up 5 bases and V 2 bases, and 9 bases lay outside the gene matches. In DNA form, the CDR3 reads TGTGCCAGCAGTGAAAAGGGGACAGGGGCCACCCACGAGCAGTACTTC. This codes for CASSEKGTGATHEQYF.

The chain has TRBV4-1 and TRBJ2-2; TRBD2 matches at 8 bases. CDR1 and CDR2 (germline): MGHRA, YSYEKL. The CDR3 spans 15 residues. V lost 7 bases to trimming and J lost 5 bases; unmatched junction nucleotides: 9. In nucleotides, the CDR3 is TGCGCCAGCACCCAGCCCGGCGGGGGGACCGGGGAGCTGTTTTTT. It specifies CASTQPGGGTGELFF.

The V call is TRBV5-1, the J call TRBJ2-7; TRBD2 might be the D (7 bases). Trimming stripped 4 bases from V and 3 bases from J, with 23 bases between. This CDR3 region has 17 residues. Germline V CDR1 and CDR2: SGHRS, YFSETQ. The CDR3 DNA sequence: TGCGCCAGCAGCCCGGGTGGCAGGGGAGGGTCTATCTACGAGCAGTACTTC. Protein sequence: CASSPGGRGGSIYEQYF.

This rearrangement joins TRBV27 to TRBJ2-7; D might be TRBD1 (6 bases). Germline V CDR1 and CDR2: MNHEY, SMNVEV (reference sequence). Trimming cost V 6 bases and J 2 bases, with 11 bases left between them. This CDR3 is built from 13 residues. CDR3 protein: CASRWGLTYEQYF. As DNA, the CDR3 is TGTGCCAGCAGATGGGGGCTTACCTACGAGCAGTACTTC.

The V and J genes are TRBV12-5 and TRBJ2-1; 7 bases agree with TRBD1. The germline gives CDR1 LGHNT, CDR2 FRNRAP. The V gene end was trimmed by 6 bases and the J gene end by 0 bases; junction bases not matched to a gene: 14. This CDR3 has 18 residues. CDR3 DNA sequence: TGTGCTAGTGGACTGATCAGGACAGGAGACATCTCCTACAATGAGCAGTTCTTC. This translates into CASGLIRTGDISYNEQFF.

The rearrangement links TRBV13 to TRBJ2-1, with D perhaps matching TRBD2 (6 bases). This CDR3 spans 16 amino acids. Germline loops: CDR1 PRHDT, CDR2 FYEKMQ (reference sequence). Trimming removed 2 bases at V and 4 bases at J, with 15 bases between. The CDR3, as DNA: TGTGCCAGCAGCTTAAACCCTGGGGGGTCGTACAATGAGCAGTTCTTC. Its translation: CASSLNPGGSYNEQFF.

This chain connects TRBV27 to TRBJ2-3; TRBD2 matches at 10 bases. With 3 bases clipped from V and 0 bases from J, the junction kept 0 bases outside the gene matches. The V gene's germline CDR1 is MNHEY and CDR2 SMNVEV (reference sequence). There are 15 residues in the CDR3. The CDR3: CASSLTSGSTDTQYF. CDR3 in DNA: TGTGCCAGCAGTTTGACTAGCGGGAGCACAGATACGCAGTATTTT.

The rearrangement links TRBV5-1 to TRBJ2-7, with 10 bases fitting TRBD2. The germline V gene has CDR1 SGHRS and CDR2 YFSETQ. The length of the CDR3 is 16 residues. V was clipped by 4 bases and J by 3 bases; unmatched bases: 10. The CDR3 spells CASSLSPSGRHYEQYF. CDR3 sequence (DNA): TGCGCCAGCAGCCTTTCCCCTAGCGGGAGACACTACGAGCAGTACTTC.

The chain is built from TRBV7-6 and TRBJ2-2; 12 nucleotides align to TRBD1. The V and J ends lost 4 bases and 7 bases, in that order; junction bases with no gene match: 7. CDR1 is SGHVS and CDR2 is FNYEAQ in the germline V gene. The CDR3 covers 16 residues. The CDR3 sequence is CASSSGTGGFVGELFF. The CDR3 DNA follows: TGTGCCAGCAGCTCCGGGACAGGGGGCTTTGTCGGGGAGCTGTTTTTT. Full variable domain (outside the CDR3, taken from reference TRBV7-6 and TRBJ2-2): GAGVSQSPRYKVTKRGQDVALRCDPISGHVSLYWYRQALGQGPEFLTYFNYEAQQDKSGLPNDRFSAERPEGSISTLTIQRTEQRDSAMYRCASSSGTGGFVGELFFGEGSRLTVL.

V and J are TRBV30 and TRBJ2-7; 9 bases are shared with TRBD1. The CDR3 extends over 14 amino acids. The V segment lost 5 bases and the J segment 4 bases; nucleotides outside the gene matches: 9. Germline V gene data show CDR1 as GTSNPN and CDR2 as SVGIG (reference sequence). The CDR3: CAWGPGTGSYEQYF. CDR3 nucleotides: TGTGCCTGGGGGCCAGGGACAGGGAGTTACGAGCAGTACTTC. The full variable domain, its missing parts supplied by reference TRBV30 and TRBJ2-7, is SQTIHQWPATLVQPVGSPLSLECTVEGTSNPNLYWYRQAAGRGLQLLFYSVGIGQISSEVPQNLSASRPQDRQFILSSKKLLLSDSGFYLCAWGPGTGSYEQYFGPGTRLTVT.

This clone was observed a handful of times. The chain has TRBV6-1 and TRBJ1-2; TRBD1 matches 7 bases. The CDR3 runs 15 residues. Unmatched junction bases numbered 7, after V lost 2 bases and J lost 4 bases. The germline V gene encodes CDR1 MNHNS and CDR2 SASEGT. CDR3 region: CASSESTGFLYGYTF. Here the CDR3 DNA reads TGTGCCAGCAGTGAATCGACAGGGTTCCTCTATGGCTACACCTTC.

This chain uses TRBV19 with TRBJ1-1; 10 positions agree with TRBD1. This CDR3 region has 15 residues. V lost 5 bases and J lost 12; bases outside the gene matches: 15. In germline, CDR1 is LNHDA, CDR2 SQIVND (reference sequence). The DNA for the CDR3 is TGTGCCAGTAGTGGGGACAGGGGATTGAACCTGAACACTTTCTTT. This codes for CASSGDRGLNLNTFF.

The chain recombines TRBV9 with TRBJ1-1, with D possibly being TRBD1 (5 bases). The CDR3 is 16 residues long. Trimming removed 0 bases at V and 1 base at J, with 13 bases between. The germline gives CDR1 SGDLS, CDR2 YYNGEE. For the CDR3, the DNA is TGTGCCAGCAGCGTAGGGGGGGGTAGGGGGAACACTGAAGCTTTCTTT. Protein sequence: CASSVGGGRGNTEAFF.

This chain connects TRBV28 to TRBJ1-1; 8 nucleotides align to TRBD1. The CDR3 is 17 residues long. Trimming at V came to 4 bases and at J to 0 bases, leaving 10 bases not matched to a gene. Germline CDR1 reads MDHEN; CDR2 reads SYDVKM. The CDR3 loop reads CASSSAGTGFMNTEAFF. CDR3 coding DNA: TGTGCCAGCAGTTCGGCCGGGACAGGTTTCATGAACACTGAAGCTTTCTTT.

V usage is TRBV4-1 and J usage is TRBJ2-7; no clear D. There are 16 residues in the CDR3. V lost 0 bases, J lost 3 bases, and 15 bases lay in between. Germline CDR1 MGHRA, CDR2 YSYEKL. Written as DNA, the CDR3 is TGCGCCAGCAGCCAAGACGTTCGTTTTAGAAACTACGAGCAGTACTTC. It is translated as CASSQDVRFRNYEQYF.

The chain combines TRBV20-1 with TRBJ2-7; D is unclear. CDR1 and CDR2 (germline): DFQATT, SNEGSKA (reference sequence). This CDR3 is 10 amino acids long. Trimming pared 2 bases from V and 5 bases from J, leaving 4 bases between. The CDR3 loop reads CSARRDEQYF. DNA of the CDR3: TGCAGTGCTAGACGCGACGAGCAGTACTTC.

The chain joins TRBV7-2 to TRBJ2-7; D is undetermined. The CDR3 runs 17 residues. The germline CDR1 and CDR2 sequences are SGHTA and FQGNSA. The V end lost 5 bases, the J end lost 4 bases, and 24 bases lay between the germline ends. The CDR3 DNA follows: TGTGCCAGCAGCCTTAGCCCTGATCGCCCGAACATTTACGAGCAGTACTTC. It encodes CASSLSPDRPNIYEQYF. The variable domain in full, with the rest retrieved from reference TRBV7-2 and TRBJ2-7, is GAGVSQSPSNKVTEKGKDVELRCDPISGHTALYWYRQSLGQGLEFLIYFQGNSAPDKSGLPSDRFSAERTGGSVSTLTIQRTQQEDSAVYLCASSLSPDRPNIYEQYFGPGTRLTVT.

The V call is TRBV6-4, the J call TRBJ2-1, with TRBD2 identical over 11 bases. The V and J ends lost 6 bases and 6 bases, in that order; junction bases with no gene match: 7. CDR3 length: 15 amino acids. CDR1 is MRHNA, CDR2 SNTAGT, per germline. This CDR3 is CASSLSGGAGNEQFF. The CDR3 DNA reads TGTGCCAGCAGCCTTAGCGGGGGGGCCGGCAATGAGCAGTTCTTC.

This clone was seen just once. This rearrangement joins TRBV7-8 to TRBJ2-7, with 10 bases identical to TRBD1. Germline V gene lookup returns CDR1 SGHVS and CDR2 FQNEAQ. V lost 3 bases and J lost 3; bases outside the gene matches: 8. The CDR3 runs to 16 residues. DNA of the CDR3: TGTGCCAGCAGCTTGGGCTGGACAGGGGGTCTCTACGAGCAGTACTTC. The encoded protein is CASSLGWTGGLYEQYF.

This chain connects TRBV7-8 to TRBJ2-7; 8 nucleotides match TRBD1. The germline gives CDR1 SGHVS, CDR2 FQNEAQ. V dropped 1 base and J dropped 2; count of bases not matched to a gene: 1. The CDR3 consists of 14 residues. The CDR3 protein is CASSLGTGTYEQYF. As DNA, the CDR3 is TGTGCCAGCAGCTTAGGGACAGGGACCTACGAGCAGTACTTC.

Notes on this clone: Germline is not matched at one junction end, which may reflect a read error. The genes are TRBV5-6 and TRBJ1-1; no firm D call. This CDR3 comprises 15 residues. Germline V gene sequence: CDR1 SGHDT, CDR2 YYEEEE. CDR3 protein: CASSLPNEVNAEAFF. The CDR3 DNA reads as TGTGCCAGCAGCCTTCCCAATGAGGTGAACGCTGAAGCTTTCTTT.

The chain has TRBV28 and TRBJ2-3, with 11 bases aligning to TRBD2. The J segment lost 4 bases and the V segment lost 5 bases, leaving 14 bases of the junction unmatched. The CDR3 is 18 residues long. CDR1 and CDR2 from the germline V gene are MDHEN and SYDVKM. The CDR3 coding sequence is TGTGCCAGCAGTCCCGAATCTTGGACTAGCGGGTATGCAGATACGCAGTATTTT. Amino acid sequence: CASSPESWTSGYADTQYF.

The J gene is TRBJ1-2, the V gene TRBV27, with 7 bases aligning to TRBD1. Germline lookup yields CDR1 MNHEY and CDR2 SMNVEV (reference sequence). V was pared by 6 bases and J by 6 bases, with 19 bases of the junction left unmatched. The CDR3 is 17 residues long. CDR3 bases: TGTGCCAGCAGACTATACACCGACCCGACAGGGAGACATGGCTACACCTTC. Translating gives CASRLYTDPTGRHGYTF.

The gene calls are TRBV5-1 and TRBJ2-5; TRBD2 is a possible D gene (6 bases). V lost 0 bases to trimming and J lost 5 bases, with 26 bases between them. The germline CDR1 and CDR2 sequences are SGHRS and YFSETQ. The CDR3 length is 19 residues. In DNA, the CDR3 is TGCGCCAGCAGCTTGGGAGTAGCGGCCACCGGGGGACCAATGGAGACCCAGTACTTC. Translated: CASSLGVAATGGPMETQYF.

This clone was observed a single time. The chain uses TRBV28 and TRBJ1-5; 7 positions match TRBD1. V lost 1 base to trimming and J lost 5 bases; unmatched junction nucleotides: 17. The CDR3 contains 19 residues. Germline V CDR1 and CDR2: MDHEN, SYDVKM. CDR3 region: CASSLFLVRGQKGHQPQHF. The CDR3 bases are TGTGCCAGCAGTTTATTTTTGGTCCGGGGACAGAAAGGCCATCAGCCCCAGCATTTT.